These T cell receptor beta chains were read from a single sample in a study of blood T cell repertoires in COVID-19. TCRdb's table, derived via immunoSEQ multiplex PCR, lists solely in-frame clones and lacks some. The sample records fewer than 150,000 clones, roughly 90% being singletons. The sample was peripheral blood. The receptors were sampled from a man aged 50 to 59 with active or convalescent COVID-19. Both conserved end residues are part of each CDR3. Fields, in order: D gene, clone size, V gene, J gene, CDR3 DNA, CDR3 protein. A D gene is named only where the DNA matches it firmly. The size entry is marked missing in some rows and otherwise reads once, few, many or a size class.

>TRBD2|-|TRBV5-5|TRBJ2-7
TGTGCCAGCAGCTTGTGGACTAGCGGGAGTCGAGAGCAGTACTTC
CASSLWTSGSREQYF
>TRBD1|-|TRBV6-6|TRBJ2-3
TGTGCCAGCAGATATTCCCGGGACAGGGGAACAGATACGCAGTATTTT
CASRYSRDRGTDTQYF
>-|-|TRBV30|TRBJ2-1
TGTGCCTGGAGCCCCATTAGCTCCTACAATGAGCAGTTCTTC
CAWSPISSYNEQFF
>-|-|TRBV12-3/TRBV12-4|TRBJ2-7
TGTGCCAGCAGTCTTGACAGCTCCTACGAGCAGTACTTC
CASSLDSSYEQYF
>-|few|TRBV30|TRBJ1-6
TGTGCCTGGAGACAGGGCCTCTATAATTCACCCCTCCACTTT
CAWRQGLYNSPLHF
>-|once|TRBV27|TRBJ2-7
TGTGCCAGCAGTTCGAGTTACGAGCAGTACTTC
CASSSSYEQYF
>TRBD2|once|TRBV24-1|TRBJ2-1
TGTGCCACCAGTGTAAGACTAGCGGGAGTAGATGAGCAGTTCTTC
CATSVRLAGVDEQFF
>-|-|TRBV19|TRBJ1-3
TGTGCCAGTCGGAAACAGGGAACGGGAAACACCATATATTTT
CASRKQGTGNTIYF
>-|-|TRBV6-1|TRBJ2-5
TGTGCCAGCAGTGAAGTCCGGGTCCCCCCGTACCAAGAGACCCAGTACTTC
CASSEVRVPPYQETQYF
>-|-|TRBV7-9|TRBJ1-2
TGTGCCGGGCGGCGGGACTCCTATGGCTACACCTTC
CAGRRDSYGYTF
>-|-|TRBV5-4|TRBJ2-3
TGTGCCAGCAGCGGAACTAGGTCAGATACGCAGTATTTT
CASSGTRSDTQYF
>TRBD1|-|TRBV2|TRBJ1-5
TGTGCCAGCGGTTTGACAGGGGCAAGTCAGCCCCAGCATTTT
CASGLTGASQPQHF
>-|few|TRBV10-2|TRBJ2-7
TGCGCCAGCAGTGGGGCACCTTCCTACGAGCAGTACTTC
CASSGAPSYEQYF
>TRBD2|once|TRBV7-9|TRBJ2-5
TGTGCCAGCAGCTCCGGGACTAGCGGCAGGGAGACCCAGTACTTC
CASSSGTSGRETQYF
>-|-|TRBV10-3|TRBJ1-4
TGTGCCATCAGCCCCGACAGATTTAATGAAAAACTGTTTTTT
CAISPDRFNEKLFF
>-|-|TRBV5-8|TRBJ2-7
TGTGCCAGCAGCCACCACCTAAGTGGGGGCGGGCGGGACGAGCAGTACTTC
CASSHHLSGGGRDEQYF
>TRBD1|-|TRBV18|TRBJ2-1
TGTGCCAGCACAAGACAGGGGGTTTACAATGAGCAGTTCTTC
CASTRQGVYNEQFF
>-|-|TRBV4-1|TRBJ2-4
TGCGCCAGCAGCCAAGATGCGTCCAAAAACATTCAGTACTTC
CASSQDASKNIQYF
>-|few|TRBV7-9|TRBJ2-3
TGTGCCAGCGAGAGGGGGAAATCAGATACGCAGTATTTT
CASERGKSDTQYF
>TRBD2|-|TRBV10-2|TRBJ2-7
TGCGCCAGCAGGATGATAGGGGAGGGATCCTACGAGCAGTACTTC
CASRMIGEGSYEQYF
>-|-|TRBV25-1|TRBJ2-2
TGTGCCAGCAGATCAGACAGGACTAACACCGGGGAGCTGTTTTTT
CASRSDRTNTGELFF
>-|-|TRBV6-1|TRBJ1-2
TGTGCCAGCAGTGAAAAATCGAGTGGTAACTATGGCTACACCTTC
CASSEKSSGNYGYTF
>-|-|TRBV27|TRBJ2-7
TGTGCCAGCATGGCAGCCTACGAGCAGTACTTC
CASMAAYEQYF
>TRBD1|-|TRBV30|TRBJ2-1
TGTGCCTGGAGTGGGGGACAGGGTGCGCTGCCTGGGATACGTGGGCAGTTCTTC
CAWSGGQGALPGIRGQFF
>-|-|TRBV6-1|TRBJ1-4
TGTGCCAGCAGTAAACAGGGTAATGAAAAACTGTTTTTT
CASSKQGNEKLFF
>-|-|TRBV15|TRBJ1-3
TGTGCCACCAGCAGAGGTAGTACAGGCGATTGGTATGGAAACACCATATATTTT
CATSRGSTGDWYGNTIYF
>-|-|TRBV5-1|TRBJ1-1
TGCGCCAGCAGCGTTGGGGCACAGAATTCCAACACTGAAGCTTTCTTT
CASSVGAQNSNTEAFF
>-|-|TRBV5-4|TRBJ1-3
TGTGCCAGCAGTTCAGGGGAAGGTCCTGGAAACACCATATATTTT
CASSSGEGPGNTIYF
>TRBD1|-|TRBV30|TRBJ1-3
TGTGCCTGGAGCCTCCGGACAGGGGGTACATGGTCTGGAAACACCATATATTTT
CAWSLRTGGTWSGNTIYF
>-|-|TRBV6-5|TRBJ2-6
TGTGCCAGCCGCGTTAGTGGGGCCAACGTCCTGACTTTC
CASRVSGANVLTF
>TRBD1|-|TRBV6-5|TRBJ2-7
TGTGCCAGCAGTTACAGAGGACAGGGGTCCGAGCAGTACTTC
CASSYRGQGSEQYF